The present entry profiles one TCR beta chain with its context. There are 13 residues in the CDR3. V dropped 8 bases and J dropped 3 bases, with 11 bases sitting between them. Germline V lookup: CDR1 MNHNY, CDR2 SVGAGI (reference sequence). Single viable CD3+CD4+CD8-CD45RO+ cells were sorted as the memory CD4+ T cells. These data belong to a study of memory CD4+ T cells and cytomegalovirus serostatus. Study-wide context: Of the healthy Belgian adults, several were CMV seropositive and about 24 seronegative.

Original data processing: Out-of-frame sequences were removed, leaving a few million distinct TCRbeta sequences. Repertoires were generated with immunoSEQ multiplex PCR, while TCRdb's copy carries only in-frame clones and drops some. V and J calls and clone size follow that table, whereas D and trimming were derived from the DNA. The sample consists of some 65,000 clones, around 80% of them appearing once. Sequencing used memory CD4+ T cells from blood. The TCR comes from an adult in good health and CMV-seronegative. Some clones in this sample may be carry-over from other donors' samples. V is TRBV6-6 and J is TRBJ2-1, with D unclear. Here the CDR3 DNA reads TGTGCCAGCCGACTCGGCAACTACAATGAGCAGTTCTTC. Its protein is CASRLGNYNEQFF.